This T cell receptor (beta chain) appears in the sequencing data of a study of blood T cell repertoires in COVID-19. In germline, CDR1 is SGHRS, CDR2 YFSETQ. This CDR3 contains 15 residues. The germline V and J ends were trimmed by 0 bases and 3 bases, with 11 bases remaining between them. TCRdb's copy holds only in-frame clones and misses some; the assay was immunoSEQ multiplex PCR. The repertoire holds 50,000 to 75,000 clones, with over 70% as singletons. Sequencing was done on a sample of peripheral blood. The gene calls are TRBV5-1 and TRBJ2-3, with D possibly TRBD2 on 5 matching bases. The source of this sequence is a woman in her forties or fifties with active or convalescent COVID-19. The CDR3 nucleotides read TGCGCCAGCAGCTTGGCGGGGTACGGTACAGATACGCAGTATTTT. This encodes CASSLAGYGTDTQYF.